One T cell receptor beta chain is described in this entry. This clone came up many times. Its cognate antigen has yet to be identified. No clone much larger than this one lies a single base away; base qualities are absent. Within the sample, other DNA sequences also encode this same CDR3. CD8 naive samples were CD45RO-negative cells positively selected for CCR7, giving a CD45RA+CCR7+ population that excluded TemRA cells. Donors were healthy HIV-negative adults with no recently reported acute infections or vaccinations. Only Caucasian adults living in Nashville, Tennessee, USA were represented among the donors. After blood collection by leukapheresis, PBMCs were isolated using Ficoll-Histopaque density gradient centrifugation and then cryopreserved in the vapor phase of liquid nitrogen. Analytical flow cytometry was used to check the purity and quantity of each magnetically sorted T cell population. Genomic DNA was isolated from every sorted fraction and measured by UV absorbance on a Nanodrop 2000c.

Using the deep immunoSEQ assay, multiplex PCR amplified TCR CDR3 regions from genomic DNA. For each cell subset, the extracted genomic DNA was distributed evenly across all wells of several immunoSEQ 96-well plates, and each plate served as one replicate. For sorted subsets, about 200 ng genomic DNA, equal to tens of thousands of T cell genomes, was loaded into each replicate PCR. The purified libraries were quantified using a Qubit 3.0 fluorometer, sized with a Bioanalyzer 2100, and then quantified again using the KAPA Library Quantification kit. A separate single-read 150-cycle Illumina NextSeq 550 flow cell was used to sequence each immunoSEQ 96-well plate. As for the authors' bioinformatics: The immunoSEQ output contained only junctional sequences without quality scores, so filtering could not match that applied to full-length reads. To assign V/J genes and CDR3, sequences were annotated against IMGT germline references using PyIR, a Python wrapper for IgBLAST v1.9. Any read was removed if the V/J assignment was weak (E-value above 1e-6), the CDR3 was missing, or the read contained stop codons, out-of-frame junctions, or ambiguous translated residues. V3J clonotypes were defined as sequences sharing the same inferred V gene, J gene, and CDR3 amino acid sequence. To compute the percentage overlap between repertoires, the number of shared unique clonotypes was divided by the size of the smaller repertoire. Richness of each repertoire was evaluated using RTK rarefaction, the Chao1 estimator, and Recon v2.1 estimates of unobserved clonotypes. For all TCRbeta clonotypes obtained by the gDNA method from a few donors, generation probabilities were computed with OLGA. Imported from immuneACCESS, the table was reduced by TCRdb to in-frame sequences with V and J called. These copies leave out some clones; in studies compared against another copy, an unresolved V gene accounts for under half, and the cause of the remainder is not known. V, J and clone size are those of that table, while D and trimming were read from the DNA. Here the sample has under 2,000,000 clones; around 96% occur a single time. The top ten hold more than 0.9% of the sample.

From the cysteine up to the phenylalanine, the CDR3 has a length of 13 residues. This entry keeps only the CDR3 DNA: 39 bases, framed from base 1. Trimming costs V 0 bases and J 1 base, and their ends lie 6 bases apart. CDR1 GTSNPN and CDR2 SVGIG are derived from the germline V gene (reference sequence). These data come from a study of shared clonotypes between healthy human individuals (TCRdb year 2020). Study-level background: The cohort comprised a couple of women and three men aged 18 to 49 years. For each donor, three plates each were used for CD4 naive and CD4 memory, two plates were used for CD8 naive, and one plate was used for CD8 memory. The study deeply sequenced blood TCR repertoires of roughly five healthy adults to estimate repertoire size and the extent of clonotype sharing between individuals. Different laboratories and diverse techniques were used to prepare libraries and sequence TCR repertoires, to increase sequencing depth and limit assay-specific biases. Per donor, leukapheresis produced somewhere between about 0.94 and 9 billion PBMCs. Broad study findings and their caveats: Sampling was limited to blood, and TCR repertoires in tissue likely differ from TCR repertoires in blood. Based on pairwise subsampling, the degree of clonotype sharing among donors was expected to be affected by sequencing depth. Around 5.4% of naive CD4, 3.5% of naive CD8, roughly 2.5% of memory CD4, and 0.4% of memory CD8 clonotypes were shared across a few donors. Naive subsets generally had larger estimated clonotype richness than memory subsets. Compared with non-shared clonotypes, the clonotypes found in all four sorted-subset donors had higher generation probabilities. Even with the large sequencing depth, rarefaction of the sorted-subset datasets indicated that sequencing was incomplete. The genetic and exposure-history diversity represented was limited by the small number of donors.

The sequence was obtained from a man between 18 and 29 years old in good health. Sequences were obtained from naive CD8+ T cells sorted from blood. Per the publication, the cell subset or site label means: CD45RA+CCR7+. The rearrangement joined TRBV30 to TRBJ1-1, with a weak D call of TRBD1 (6 bases match). The DNA sequence is as follows: TGTGCCTGGAGTGTAGGGGGGAACACTGAAGCTTTCTTT. Translated, it gives CAWSVGGNTEAFF.